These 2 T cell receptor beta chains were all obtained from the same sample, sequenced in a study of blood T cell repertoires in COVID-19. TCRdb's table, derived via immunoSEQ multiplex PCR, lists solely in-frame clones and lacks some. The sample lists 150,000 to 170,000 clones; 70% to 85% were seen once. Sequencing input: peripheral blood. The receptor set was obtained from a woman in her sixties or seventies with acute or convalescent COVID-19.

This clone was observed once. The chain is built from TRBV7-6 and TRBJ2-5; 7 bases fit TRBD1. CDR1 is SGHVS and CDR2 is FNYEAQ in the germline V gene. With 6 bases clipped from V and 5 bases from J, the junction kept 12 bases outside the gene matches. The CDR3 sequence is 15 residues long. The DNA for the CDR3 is TGTGCCAGCAGTTACAGCACAGGGGCAGGGGAGACCCAGTACTTC. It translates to CASSYSTGAGETQYF.

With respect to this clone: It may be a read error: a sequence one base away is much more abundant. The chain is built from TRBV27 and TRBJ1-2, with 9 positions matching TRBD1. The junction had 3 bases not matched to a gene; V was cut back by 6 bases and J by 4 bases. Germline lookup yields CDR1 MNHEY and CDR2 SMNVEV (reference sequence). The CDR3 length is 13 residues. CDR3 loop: CASSKDRGYGYTF. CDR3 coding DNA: TGTGCCAGCAGCAAGGACAGGGGCTATGGCTACACCTTC.